These T cell receptor beta chains were read from a single sample in a study of blood T cell repertoires in COVID-19. Sequencing was performed with immunoSEQ multiplex PCR; in TCRdb, only in-frame clones are kept and a portion is missing. The repertoire holds approximately 170,000 clones, with approximately 86% as singletons. The sequenced sample was peripheral blood. The origin of the receptors is a man aged 45-60 years with active or convalescent COVID-19. Both conserved end residues are part of each CDR3. A D gene is named only where the DNA matches it firmly. Expanded clones are given a class, and other clones once, few, many or no size at all.

J gene: TRBJ2-1; V gene: TRBV7-9; D gene: TRBD2; clone size: NA; CDR3 protein: CASTFDTSGSLDEQFF; CDR3 DNA: TGTGCCAGCACCTTCGACACTAGCGGGAGTCTGGATGAGCAGTTCTTC
J gene: TRBJ2-7; V gene: TRBV20-1; D gene: NA; clone size: NA; CDR3 protein: CSASLGRAYEQYF; CDR3 DNA: TGCAGTGCTAGTCTCGGCAGGGCCTACGAGCAGTACTTC
J gene: TRBJ2-5; V gene: TRBV9; D gene: NA; clone size: NA; CDR3 protein: CASSVLGRGETQYF; CDR3 DNA: TGTGCCAGCAGCGTATTGGGGAGAGGAGAGACCCAGTACTTC
J gene: TRBJ2-5; V gene: TRBV3-1/TRBV3-2; D gene: TRBD2; clone size: once; CDR3 protein: CASSPAWGAGGRQETQYF; CDR3 DNA: TGTGCCAGCAGCCCTGCCTGGGGAGCGGGGGGTCGACAAGAGACCCAGTACTTC
J gene: TRBJ2-4; V gene: TRBV19; D gene: TRBD2; clone size: NA; CDR3 protein: CASSITLAGERAKNIQYF; CDR3 DNA: TGTGCCAGTAGTATAACGCTAGCGGGGGAACGGGCCAAAAACATTCAGTACTTC
J gene: TRBJ1-1; V gene: TRBV11-2; D gene: NA; clone size: few; CDR3 protein: CASSYQTGQVREAFF; CDR3 DNA: TGTGCCAGCAGCTACCAGACAGGCCAGGTCCGTGAAGCTTTCTTT
J gene: TRBJ1-5; V gene: TRBV6-5; D gene: NA; clone size: NA; CDR3 protein: CASTRGRESNQPQHF; CDR3 DNA: TGTGCCAGCACCAGGGGTAGAGAAAGCAATCAGCCCCAGCATTTT
J gene: TRBJ2-3; V gene: TRBV24-1; D gene: TRBD1; clone size: NA; CDR3 protein: CATSDIRDRSNTDTQYF; CDR3 DNA: TGTGCCACCAGTGATATCCGGGACAGGTCTAACACAGATACGCAGTATTTT
J gene: TRBJ1-2; V gene: TRBV19; D gene: TRBD1; clone size: few; CDR3 protein: CATNSGGTNYGYTF; CDR3 DNA: TGTGCCACTAACTCAGGGGGCACCAACTATGGCTACACCTTC
J gene: TRBJ1-2; V gene: TRBV19; D gene: NA; clone size: NA; CDR3 protein: CASTPGGARGYTF; CDR3 DNA: TGTGCCAGTACCCCTGGAGGGGCTAGAGGCTACACCTTC
J gene: TRBJ2-5; V gene: TRBV7-3; D gene: NA; clone size: NA; CDR3 protein: CASSAGTQETQYF; CDR3 DNA: TGTGCCAGCTCAGCAGGGACTCAAGAGACCCAGTACTTC
J gene: TRBJ1-5; V gene: TRBV5-1; D gene: NA; clone size: once; CDR3 protein: CASSSTAGSLPQHF; CDR3 DNA: TGCGCCAGCAGCTCTACGGCAGGCAGCCTCCCCCAGCATTTT
J gene: TRBJ2-7; V gene: TRBV11-1; D gene: TRBD1; clone size: NA; CDR3 protein: CASSLTSGQGAHEQYF; CDR3 DNA: TGTGCCAGCAGCTTAACGTCAGGGCAGGGGGCCCACGAGCAGTACTTC
J gene: TRBJ1-6; V gene: TRBV13; D gene: TRBD1; clone size: NA; CDR3 protein: CASSGDREENSPLHF; CDR3 DNA: TGTGCCAGCAGCGGGGACAGGGAAGAGAATTCACCCCTCCACTTT
J gene: TRBJ2-5; V gene: TRBV7-3; D gene: NA; clone size: NA; CDR3 protein: CASSSPGTQETQYF; CDR3 DNA: TGTGCCAGCAGCTCCCCCGGGACACAAGAGACCCAGTACTTC
J gene: TRBJ2-5; V gene: TRBV5-1; D gene: TRBD1; clone size: NA; CDR3 protein: CASSPGQGGETQYF; CDR3 DNA: TGCGCCAGCAGTCCGGGACAGGGCGGAGAGACCCAGTACTTC
J gene: TRBJ2-3; V gene: TRBV9; D gene: NA; clone size: NA; CDR3 protein: CASSVTLGGAVADTQYF; CDR3 DNA: TGTGCCAGCAGCGTGACCTTAGGGGGGGCTGTGGCAGATACGCAGTATTTT
J gene: TRBJ1-5; V gene: TRBV18; D gene: NA; clone size: NA; CDR3 protein: CASSPSGDQPQHF; CDR3 DNA: TGTGCCAGCTCACCGTCAGGGGATCAGCCCCAGCATTTT
J gene: TRBJ2-7; V gene: TRBV4-3; D gene: TRBD1; clone size: once; CDR3 protein: CASSQIGQGTYEQYF; CDR3 DNA: TGCGCCAGCAGCCAGATCGGACAGGGGACCTACGAGCAGTACTTC
J gene: TRBJ1-2; V gene: TRBV25-1; D gene: NA; clone size: once; CDR3 protein: CASSEQGSGYTF; CDR3 DNA: TGTGCCAGCAGTGAGCAGGGTTCTGGCTACACCTTC
J gene: TRBJ2-7; V gene: TRBV24-1; D gene: NA; clone size: NA; CDR3 protein: CATSESGHRYEQYF; CDR3 DNA: TGTGCCACCAGTGAATCGGGACATCGCTACGAGCAGTACTTC
J gene: TRBJ1-6; V gene: TRBV27; D gene: TRBD1; clone size: once; CDR3 protein: CASSFGTDNSPLHF; CDR3 DNA: TGTGCCAGCAGTTTCGGGACAGATAATTCACCCCTCCACTTT
J gene: TRBJ2-7; V gene: TRBV5-1; D gene: NA; clone size: NA; CDR3 protein: CASSHGGDSYEQYF; CDR3 DNA: TGCGCCAGCAGCCACGGAGGGGACTCCTACGAGCAGTACTTC
J gene: TRBJ1-1; V gene: TRBV21-1; D gene: NA; clone size: NA; CDR3 protein: CASSILQGITEAFF; CDR3 DNA: TGTGCCAGCAGCATCTTACAGGGTATCACTGAAGCTTTCTTT